This T cell receptor beta chain appears in the sequencing data of a study of shared clonotypes between healthy human individuals. Assay used: immunoSEQ multiplex PCR; TCRdb lists only in-frame clones, some missing. Of over a million clones detected, over 95% appear once; the ten largest clones hold approximately 1.1%. As concerns this clone: Its antigen is undetermined.

Broader study findings: Compared with clonotypes that all four donors shared, non-shared clonotypes had lower generation probabilities.

In germline, CDR1 is SGHTA, CDR2 FQGNSA. With 5 bases removed from V and 5 bases from J, the gap between germline ends came to 13 bases. The CDR3 has 14 residues. This sequence was found in a young man in good health. The V call is TRBV7-2, the J call TRBJ1-5; D is ambiguous. The sample was naive CD4+ T cells sorted from blood. The sample's subset: CD45RA+ positively selected. The CDR3 coding sequence is TGTGCCAGCAGCCTGGCCCCGTCCGATCAGCCCCAGCATTTT. Amino acid sequence: CASSLAPSDQPQHF.